These 27 T cell receptor beta chains came from one sample sequenced in a study of T cell changes during pregnancy in multiple sclerosis. Clones were read by immunoSEQ multiplex PCR, and TCRdb kept only the in-frame ones, dropping some. The table lists 55,000 to 70,000 clones, 92% of them singletons. Sample: CD4+ T cells from peripheral blood mononuclear cells, taken after pregnancy. The source of these receptors is a female donor with multiple sclerosis, enrolled in a pregnancy study.

The CDR3 spells CASSLVGQGAAFF. The DNA of the CDR3 is TGTGCCAGCAGCTTGGTCGGACAGGGGGCCGCTTTCTTT. The chain is built from TRBV5-6 and TRBJ1-1; 11 nucleotides match TRBD1. The CDR3 loop spans 13 amino acids. Germline assignment: CDR1 SGHDT and CDR2 YYEEEE. V lost 0 bases and J lost 11; bases outside the gene matches: 3.

The V gene is TRBV5-1, the J gene TRBJ2-2, with D possibly TRBD2 on 6 matching bases. The CDR3 has 14 residues. The V end lost 1 base, the J end lost 5 bases, and 9 bases lay between the germline ends. The germline V gene encodes CDR1 SGHRS and CDR2 YFSETQ. CDR3 DNA: TGCGCCAGCAGCTTGAGCCTAGCGACCGGGGAGCTGTTTTTT. The encoded protein is CASSLSLATGELFF.

This chain links TRBV2 with TRBJ1-5; 11 nucleotides line up with TRBD1. Germline CDR1 SNHLY, CDR2 FYNNEI. V lost 6 bases and J lost 5; bases outside the gene matches: 6. The CDR3 is 15 amino acids. This CDR3 reads CASRKGQGDYQPQHF. Written as DNA, the CDR3 is TGTGCCAGCAGGAAGGGACAGGGGGACTATCAGCCCCAGCATTTT.

The chain combines TRBV28 with TRBJ1-2; 7 positions match TRBD1. The germline V gene encodes CDR1 MDHEN and CDR2 SYDVKM. CDR3 length equals 13 residues. V lost 4 bases to trimming and J lost 5 bases; unmatched junction nucleotides: 4. Written as DNA, the CDR3 is TGTGCCAGCAGTTCGGGACAGTCATATGGCTACACCTTC. Translated: CASSSGQSYGYTF.

This chain uses TRBV28 with TRBJ2-4; TRBD1 matches 7 bases. J gave up 1 base and V 2 bases, and 5 bases lay outside the gene matches. The CDR3 consists of 16 residues. Germline CDR1 reads MDHEN; CDR2 reads SYDVKM. The CDR3 here is CASSLQGQLAKNIQYF. The DNA of the CDR3 is TGTGCCAGCAGTTTACAGGGACAGCTGGCCAAAAACATTCAGTACTTC.

This clone was seen a handful of times. The CDR3 DNA reads TGTGCCAGCAGCCAACAACAGGGTTACTCCTACAATGAGCAGTTCTTC. Translated, it gives CASSQQQGYSYNEQFF. The V call is TRBV14, the J call TRBJ2-1; D is possibly TRBD1 (6 bases). Germline V lookup: CDR1 SGHDN, CDR2 FVKESK. The CDR3 covers 16 residues. V lost 2 bases and J lost 0, with 11 bases in between.

This clone was recorded once. The chain carries TRBV4-1 and TRBJ2-7, with 9 bases fitting TRBD2. Germline assignment: CDR1 MGHRA and CDR2 YSYEKL. CDR3 size: 15 residues. The V and J ends lost 3 bases and 4 bases, in that order; junction bases with no gene match: 7. The CDR3 spells CASSQGLATSYEQYF. In DNA form, the CDR3 reads TGCGCCAGCAGCCAGGGACTAGCAACTAGTTACGAGCAGTACTTC.

The J gene is TRBJ1-6, the V gene TRBV19; 8 bases match TRBD1. Per the germline V gene, CDR1 is LNHDA and CDR2 is SQIVND (reference sequence). With V trimmed by 6 bases and J by 9 bases, 10 bases remained unmatched. The CDR3 is made up of 15 amino acids. CDR3 nucleotide sequence: TGTGCCAGTAGCGGGGAAGGACAGGGCGCTTCACCCCTCCACTTT. It is translated as CASSGEGQGASPLHF.

The gene calls are TRBV15 and TRBJ2-1; D may be TRBD2 (6 bases). V shed 5 bases and J shed 5 bases, with 19 bases lying between them. The CDR3 runs to 16 residues. The germline gives CDR1 LNHNV, CDR2 YYDKDF (reference sequence). The CDR3 protein is CATSPGLAQGDNEQFF. The CDR3 DNA reads as TGTGCCACCAGCCCCGGCCTAGCGCAAGGGGACAATGAGCAGTTCTTC.

The J gene is TRBJ2-1, the V gene TRBV7-9, with 8 bases that match TRBD2. Germline assignment: CDR1 SEHNR and CDR2 FQNEAQ (reference sequence). V was pared by 4 bases and J by 3 bases, with 5 bases of the junction left unmatched. The CDR3 consists of 15 residues. CDR3 region: CASSSSGGYYNEQFF. CDR3 nucleotide sequence: TGTGCCAGCAGCTCGTCGGGGGGGTACTACAATGAGCAGTTCTTC.

This clone was counted a single time. The rearrangement uses TRBV5-6 and TRBJ2-7; 10 nucleotides match TRBD2. CDR1 SGHDT and CDR2 YYEEEE come from the germline V gene. J gave up 3 bases and V 4 bases, and 7 bases lay outside the gene matches. The length of the CDR3 is 15 residues. The CDR3 bases are TGTGCCAGCAGCCCAATAGCGGGGGGTATCTACGAGCAGTACTTC. Encoded protein: CASSPIAGGIYEQYF. Looking up the rest from reference TRBV5-6 and TRBJ2-7 gives the full variable domain: DAGVTQSPTHLIKTRGQQVTLRCSPKSGHDTVSWYQQALGQGPQFIFQYYEEEERQRGNFPDRFSGHQFPNYSSELNVNALLLGDSALYLCASSPIAGGIYEQYFGPGTRLTVT.

CDR3 nucleotide sequence: TGTGCCAGCAGCTTAGAGCTGGGTCTAGGAGCCAAAAACATTCAGTACTTC. Its translation: CASSLELGLGAKNIQYF. The J gene is TRBJ2-4, the V gene TRBV11-2; unclear D gene. V was trimmed by 0 bases and J by 0 bases, leaving 12 bases between them. The CDR3 is made up of 17 amino acids. Germline V gives CDR1 SGHAT, CDR2 FQNNGV.

J is TRBJ2-1 and V is TRBV2; TRBD1 aligns across 8 bases. V trimming: 4 bases; J trimming: 8 bases; junction bases outside the gene matches: 7. The CDR3 has 14 amino acids. Germline values: CDR1 SNHLY, CDR2 FYNNEI. The CDR3 DNA is TGTGCCAGCAGTGGGACAGGGAGGCTTGATGAGCAGTTCTTC. Protein sequence: CASSGTGRLDEQFF.

This clone is a singleton in its sample. The gene calls are TRBV6-6 and TRBJ1-3; no clear D gene. The germline CDR1 and CDR2 sequences are MNHNY and SVGAGI (reference sequence). The ends were cut back, 0 bases at V and 2 bases at J, with 11 bases in the middle. The CDR3 is made up of 16 amino acids. CDR3 sequence reads: CASSYSPVLAGNTIYF. Here the CDR3 DNA reads TGTGCCAGCAGTTACTCGCCGGTTTTGGCTGGAAACACCATATATTTT.

In nucleotides, the CDR3 is TGTGCCAGCAGTTTAAGGCAGGGAAGAAATGAGCAGTTCTTC. This encodes CASSLRQGRNEQFF. The chain is built from TRBV28 and TRBJ2-1; weak D call: TRBD1 (5 bases). CDR3 length: 14 residues. Germline CDR1 is MDHEN and CDR2 is SYDVKM. V was shortened by 2 bases and J by 7 bases, with 12 bases between the two germline ends. Complete variable domain (other parts from reference TRBV28 and TRBJ2-1): DVKVTQSSRYLVKRTGEKVFLECVQDMDHENMFWYRQDPGLGLRLIYFSYDVKMKEKGDIPEGYSVSREKKERFSLILESASTNQTSMYLCASSLRQGRNEQFFGPGTRLTVL.

The chain uses TRBV5-5 and TRBJ2-7; 9 bases agree with TRBD1. Per germline, CDR1 SGHKS and CDR2 YYEKEE (reference sequence). The CDR3 contains 15 residues. V dropped 0 bases and J dropped 4; count of bases not matched to a gene: 5. CDR3 loop: CASSLVETGGYEQYF. For the CDR3, the DNA is TGTGCCAGCAGCTTGGTCGAGACAGGGGGGTACGAGCAGTACTTC.

This chain links TRBV4-1 with TRBJ1-4; D is undetermined. Trimming removed 6 bases at V and 0 bases at J, with 11 bases between. From germline, CDR1 is MGHRA and CDR2 YSYEKL. This CDR3 spans 15 amino acids. The CDR3 coding sequence is TGCGCCAGCAGGCCAATCGGTGCAACTAATGAAAAACTGTTTTTT. Translating it yields CASRPIGATNEKLFF.

J is TRBJ1-4 and V is TRBV18, with TRBD1 as a possible D gene (6 bases). The length of the CDR3 is 15 residues. V lost 3 bases to trimming and J lost 7 bases, with 15 bases between them. CDR1 is KGHSH, CDR2 LQKENI, per germline. The CDR3 spells CASSPTGLRGEKLFF. In nucleotides, the CDR3 is TGTGCCAGCTCACCGACAGGCCTAAGGGGTGAAAAACTGTTTTTT.

This clone appeared a single time. V gene TRBV6-5 combines with J gene TRBJ1-4; no firm D call. The germline V gene encodes CDR1 MNHEY and CDR2 SVGAGI. Trimming took 2 bases from V and 8 from J, leaving 12 bases between them. This CDR3 region has 14 residues. CDR3 in DNA: TGTGCCAGCAGTTACGCCGTCGGGGTGGAAAAACTGTTTTTT. Translating it yields CASSYAVGVEKLFF.

The rearrangement joins TRBV19 to TRBJ1-2; the D is unclear. CDR1 LNHDA and CDR2 SQIVND come from the germline V gene (reference sequence). V lost 6 bases and J 7 bases, leaving 18 bases between the germline ends. CDR3 length: 14 residues. CDR3 loop: CASSRTPVLLGYTF. The CDR3 DNA reads as TGTGCCAGTAGCCGGACTCCAGTACTCCTTGGCTACACCTTC.

The chain uses TRBV25-1 and TRBJ1-2; possibly TRBD1 for D (6 bases). CDR1 MGHDK and CDR2 SYGVNS come from the germline V gene. The CDR3 has 14 amino acids. The V end lost 3 bases, the J end lost 4 bases, and 12 bases lay between the germline ends. Written as DNA, the CDR3 is TGTGCCAGCAGTGATTCCAGGGGTGCCTATGGCTACACCTTC. Translation gives CASSDSRGAYGYTF.

This rearrangement joins TRBV6-1 to TRBJ1-3; weak D call: TRBD1 (5 bases). The CDR3 loop spans 17 amino acids. V shed 2 bases and J shed 3 bases, with 17 bases lying between them. Germline-derived CDR1 and CDR2 are MNHNS and SASEGT. CDR3 sequence reads: CASSESLLGASGNTIYF. For the CDR3, the DNA is TGTGCCAGCAGTGAATCCCTTTTAGGGGCAAGTGGAAACACCATATATTTT.

The chain combines TRBV5-1 with TRBJ2-6; possibly TRBD1 for D (6 bases). V dropped 2 bases and J dropped 1 base, with 13 bases sitting between them. CDR3 length: 17 amino acids. Germline CDR1 SGHRS, CDR2 YFSETQ. Here the CDR3 DNA reads TGCGCCAGCAGCTTTTTTTTGGGGGCGTCTGGGGCCAACGTCCTGACTTTC. As protein: CASSFFLGASGANVLTF.

The chain recombines TRBV7-9 with TRBJ2-2; the D is unclear. V was pared by 2 bases and J by 5 bases, with 6 bases between. This CDR3 is 13 amino acids long. Germline V gives CDR1 SEHNR, CDR2 FQNEAQ (reference sequence). Here the CDR3 DNA reads TGTGCCAGCAGCTTAACACAGACCGGGGAGCTGTTTTTT. Translation: CASSLTQTGELFF.

J is TRBJ2-1 and V is TRBV18; 12 nucleotides align to TRBD1. The length of the CDR3 is 16 residues. CDR1 and CDR2 (germline): KGHSH, LQKENI. V lost 6 bases to trimming and J lost 8 bases; unmatched junction nucleotides: 11. DNA for the CDR3: TGTGCCAGCTCGCCAAACCCCGGGACAGGGGGCGATGAGCAGTTCTTC. This codes for CASSPNPGTGGDEQFF.

The V call is TRBV5-1, the J call TRBJ2-7, with 7 bases aligning to TRBD1. CDR3 length: 12 residues. The J segment lost 3 bases and the V segment lost 4 bases, leaving 1 base of the junction unmatched. Germline assignment: CDR1 SGHRS and CDR2 YFSETQ. In DNA, the CDR3 is TGCGCCAGCAGCGGGGACAGCTACGAGCAGTACTTC. It yields the protein CASSGDSYEQYF.

V and J are TRBV9 and TRBJ2-1, with a weak D call TRBD1 (6 bases). Trimming removed 4 bases at V and 7 bases at J, with 18 bases between. The CDR3 covers 15 residues. The germline CDR1 and CDR2 sequences are SGDLS and YYNGEE. The CDR3 loop reads CASSFSMDSVNEQFF. In DNA form, the CDR3 reads TGTGCCAGCAGCTTCTCCATGGACAGTGTGAATGAGCAGTTCTTC.